This entry is about one TCR beta chain. Its antigen target is currently unknown. The input lacks base qualities; no much larger clone sits a single base away. This entry is derived from a study of blood T cell repertoires in COVID-19 (TCRdb year 2020). General notes on the study: Collaborator samples came from the United States, Italy and Spain and covered acute and convalescent phases of COVID-19. The repertoires were released in a freely available public database meant as a resource for research on the immune response to SARS-CoV-2. The sample metadata nearly always contained a de-identified subject ID, COVID-19 status, age in years and sex. The prospective study material was composed of cDNA or gDNA derived from T cells, B-cell-depleted T cells, or PBMCs. Where available, HLA class I and class II types were obtained from metadata supplied by the sample provider rather than from assay-based typing. Deeply sampled blood TCRbeta repertoires from subjects exposed to, actively infected with, or recovered from COVID-19 were included in the dataset. The samples were drawn from two sources: the first 160 participants of the ongoing ImmuneRACE study, and 950 to 1,500 subjects contributed by 6 global collaborators.

What the study reported, not specific to this receptor: Clinical and demographic metadata were provided uncurated, with the amount varying by source and participant.

Another Seattle source contributed samples from volunteer blood donors who had recovered from COVID-19. Whole blood was collected in K2EDTA tubes by collaborating institutions according to the institutions' own protocols. For TCRbeta analysis, collaborators shipped samples as frozen whole blood, isolated PBMCs, or DNA extracted from either of those sample types. TCRbeta CDR3 regions were amplified from genomic DNA by means of the immunoSEQ Assay, a bias-controlled multiplex PCR. The original methods were these. The number of nucleated cells in each sample was estimated by amplification of reference gene primers within the assay. To quantify the absolute abundance of each unique TCRbeta CDR3 rearrangement, sequence reads were collapsed and filtered. Productive Simpson clonality was computed per sample as the square root of Simpson's diversity index over productive rearrangements. TCRdb took over this immuneACCESS table, retaining in-frame rearrangements with V and J assigned. Such tables are incomplete; in checked studies, under half of the missing clones stem from an unresolved V gene, and the remainder is unexplained. The V and J calls and clone size come from that table; D and trimming were worked out from the DNA. This sample comprises 200,000 to 300,000 clones, 88% of them detected only once. Together, the top ten hold 3.5% to 4.5% of the sample.

The CDR3 contains 14 residues, cysteine and phenylalanine counted. Only the CDR3 part of the read is kept: 42 bases, read in frame from the first base. V is clipped by 6 bases and J by 4 bases, and the sequence between their germline boundaries is 15 bases long. The germline V gene yields SGHAT for CDR1 and FQNNGV for CDR2. The rearranged segments are TRBV11-2 and TRBJ1-1; D gene: possibly TRBD1, on 5 matching bases. The sequence came from a man between 60 and 75 years old who had recovered from COVID-19. The sequenced material came from peripheral blood. The nucleotides read TGTGCCAGCAGGGTGGCGGGACTCTCCACTGAAGCTTTCTTT. This translates into CASRVAGLSTEAFF.